This T cell receptor beta chain originates from a study of blood T cell repertoires in COVID-19. On the study more broadly: Italy, Spain and the United States were the sources of the convalescent and acute COVID-19 samples.

Here immunoSEQ multiplex PCR was the method, and the copy in TCRdb shows in-frame clones only, minus some. The data contain a few hundred thousand clones, approximately 90% of them singletons. Germline values: CDR1 SGDLS, CDR2 YYNGEE. This CDR3 spans 15 amino acids. Deletions cut 3 bases from V and 1 base from J, with 12 bases between. Donors were grouped by their self-reported clinical history. Sequenced input: PBMCs or T cells enriched from blood (not recorded which). The V call is TRBV9, the J call TRBJ2-3; a weak D match, TRBD2 (6 bases). The receptor's source is a young woman in a cohort exposed to, infected with or recovered from COVID-19 (not recorded which). The CDR3 loop reads CASSAYSGRTDTQYF. The CDR3 nucleotides read TGTGCCAGCAGCGCCTATAGCGGCCGCACAGATACGCAGTATTTT.